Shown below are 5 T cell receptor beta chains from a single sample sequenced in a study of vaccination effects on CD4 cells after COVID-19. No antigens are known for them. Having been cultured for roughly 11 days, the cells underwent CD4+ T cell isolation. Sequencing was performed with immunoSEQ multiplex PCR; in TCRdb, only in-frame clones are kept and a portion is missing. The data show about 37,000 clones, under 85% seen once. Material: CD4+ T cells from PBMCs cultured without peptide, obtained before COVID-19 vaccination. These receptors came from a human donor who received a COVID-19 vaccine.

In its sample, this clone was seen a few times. CDR3: CASSPQGGRAFDEQYF. The CDR3 DNA follows: TGCGCCAGCAGCCCCCAAGGCGGGAGGGCCTTTGACGAGCAGTACTTC. J is TRBJ2-7 and V is TRBV5-1; 9 nucleotides line up with TRBD2. CDR3 length equals 16 residues. With 4 bases clipped from V and 5 bases from J, the junction kept 13 bases outside the gene matches. Per germline, CDR1 SGHRS and CDR2 YFSETQ.

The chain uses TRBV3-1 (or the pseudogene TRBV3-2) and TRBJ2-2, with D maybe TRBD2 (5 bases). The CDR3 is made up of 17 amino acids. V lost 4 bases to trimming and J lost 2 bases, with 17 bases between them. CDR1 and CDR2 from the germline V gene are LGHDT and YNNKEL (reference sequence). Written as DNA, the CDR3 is TGTGCCAGCAGCCCCGGTGGAAGCGGACCAAACACCGGGGAGCTGTTTTTT. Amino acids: CASSPGGSGPNTGELFF.

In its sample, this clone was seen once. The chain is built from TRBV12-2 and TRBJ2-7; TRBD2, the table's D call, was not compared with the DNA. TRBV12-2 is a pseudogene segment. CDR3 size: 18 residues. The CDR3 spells CASRLVGGSLSGTYEQYF. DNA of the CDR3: TGTGCAAGTCGCTTAGTGGGGGGATCGCTCTCGGGGACCTACGAGCAGTACTTC.

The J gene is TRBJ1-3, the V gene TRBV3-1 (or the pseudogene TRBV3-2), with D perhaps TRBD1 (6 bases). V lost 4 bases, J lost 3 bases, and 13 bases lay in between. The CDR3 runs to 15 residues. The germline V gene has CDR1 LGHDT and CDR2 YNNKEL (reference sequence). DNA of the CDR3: TGTGCCAGCAGCCGCAGGGGATCCGATGGAAACACCATATATTTT. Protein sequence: CASSRRGSDGNTIYF.

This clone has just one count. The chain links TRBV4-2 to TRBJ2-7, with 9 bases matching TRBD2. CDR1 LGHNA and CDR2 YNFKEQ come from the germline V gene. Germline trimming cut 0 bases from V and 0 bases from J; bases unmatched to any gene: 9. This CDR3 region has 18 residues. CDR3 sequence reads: CASSQESGLAGLSYEQYF. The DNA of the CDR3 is TGTGCCAGCAGCCAAGAGTCGGGGCTAGCGGGGCTCTCCTACGAGCAGTACTTC.